This entry concerns a single TCR beta chain. What it binds is unknown. Regarding treatment: 15 to 20 received Ad26.COV2.S at low or high dose, single or two shots; 5 received placebo; per-sample allocation not given. The investigators took samples on day 63 after the first vaccine or placebo injection. CDR3 length: 15 amino acids. Unmatched junction bases numbered 8, after V lost 5 bases and J lost 5 bases. CDR1 and CDR2 (germline): SGHAT, FQNNGV. The data are from a study of Ad26.COV2.S vaccination and SARS-CoV-2 variants. About the study: Sample donor was a member of the COV1001 Ad26.COV2.S trial arm. Ad26.COV2.S given intramuscularly, once or twice 56 days apart. Study outcomes and limitations: Total T cell responses, in the TCR breadth and depth analyses, may have been underestimated. Ad26.COV2.S recipients had broader spike-specific TCRs (P = 0.0014).

Only in-frame clones appear in the TCRdb table, and some are missing; sequencing was by immunoSEQ multiplex PCR. This table holds roughly 450,000 clones, approximately 90% found once. The chain joins TRBV11-2 to TRBJ2-5; 10 bases align to TRBD2. The source material was peripheral blood, sampled in a trial of Ad26.COV2.S vaccine versus placebo. The TCR was taken from a person aged 18-60 years who received the Ad26.COV2.S COVID-19 vaccine or a placebo. The CDR3 here is CASSPTAGGLETQYF. The CDR3, as DNA: TGTGCCAGCAGCCCTACAGCGGGAGGGTTGGAGACCCAGTACTTC. Full variable domain (remainder filled in from reference TRBV11-2 and TRBJ2-5): EAGVAQSPRYKIIEKRQSVAFWCNPISGHATLYWYQQILGQGPKLLIQFQNNGVVDDSQLPKDRFSAERLKGVDSTLKIQPAKLEDSAVYLCASSPTAGGLETQYFGPGTRLLVL.